The rows below give T cell receptor beta chains drawn from one sample of a study of shared clonotypes between healthy human individuals. Here immunoSEQ multiplex PCR was the method, and the copy in TCRdb shows in-frame clones only, minus some. The sample has fewer than 800,000 clones; 92% are singletons. Material: naive CD8+ T cells sorted from blood. These receptors all stem from a man aged 25-40 years in good health. Both conserved end residues are part of each CDR3. The order of the fields is clone size, D gene, V gene, J gene, CDR3 protein, CDR3 DNA. A D gene is named only where the DNA matches it firmly. Only some rows state a clone size, as once, few, many or a class for expanded clones.

>few|-|TRBV27|TRBJ2-5
CASGDLQETQYF
TGTGCCAGCGGCGATCTACAAGAGACCCAGTACTTC
>-|-|TRBV4-1|TRBJ2-7
CASSQAGVSYEQYF
TGCGCCAGCAGCCAAGCGGGGGTATCCTACGAGCAGTACTTC
>-|TRBD1|TRBV28|TRBJ2-7
CASSLPTGFNFNPYEQYF
TGTGCCAGCAGTCTTCCGACAGGGTTTAACTTCAACCCCTACGAGCAGTACTTC
>-|TRBD1|TRBV7-9|TRBJ2-7
CASSHGTVNYEQYF
TGTGCCAGCAGCCATGGGACAGTCAACTACGAGCAGTACTTC
>once|TRBD2|TRBV6-1|TRBJ2-1
CASSELREGRSYEQFF
TGTGCCAGCAGTGAACTGCGGGAGGGCCGGTCCTATGAGCAGTTCTTC
>-|-|TRBV7-9|TRBJ2-7
CASSPPDSYSYEQYF
TGTGCCAGCAGCCCCCCCGATTCTTATTCCTACGAGCAGTACTTC
>-|-|TRBV4-1|TRBJ2-7
CASSQRDGHYEQYF
TGCGCCAGCAGCCAACGGGACGGACACTACGAGCAGTACTTC
>-|-|TRBV28|TRBJ2-3
CASRQLLGRPFYTDTQYF
TGTGCCAGCAGACAGTTATTGGGACGCCCTTTTTACACAGATACGCAGTATTTT
>few|-|TRBV27|TRBJ1-5
CASSLSEDQPQHF
TGTGCCAGCAGTTTATCGGAAGATCAGCCCCAGCATTTT
>-|-|TRBV7-9|TRBJ1-1
CASSPGPFTEAFF
TGTGCCAGCAGCCCCGGGCCCTTCACTGAAGCTTTCTTT
>-|-|TRBV5-5|TRBJ2-7
CASSHSRDTVYYEQYF
TGTGCCAGCAGCCACTCCCGGGACACCGTCTACTACGAGCAGTACTTC
>-|-|TRBV13|TRBJ2-1
CASSGRWGPYEQFF
TGTGCCAGCAGCGGGCGGTGGGGACCGTATGAGCAGTTCTTC
>-|-|TRBV9|TRBJ2-1
CASSVPGGDEQFF
TGTGCCAGCAGCGTACCCGGGGGCGATGAGCAGTTCTTC
>-|-|TRBV19|TRBJ1-1
CASSIPLAGNTEAFF
TGTGCCAGTAGTATCCCCCTGGCAGGAAACACTGAAGCTTTCTTT
>-|-|TRBV2|TRBJ1-5
CASSTWVNQPQHF
TGTGCCAGCAGCACGTGGGTGAATCAGCCCCAGCATTTT
>-|-|TRBV5-6|TRBJ2-7
CASSRPVSGGPGSYEQYF
TGTGCCAGCAGCCGCCCGGTGAGCGGCGGACCAGGGTCCTACGAGCAGTACTTC
>-|-|TRBV9|TRBJ2-7
CASSATGGGSYEQYF
TGTGCCAGCAGCGCCACGGGGGGCGGGAGTTACGAGCAGTACTTC
>-|-|TRBV6-5|TRBJ1-1
CASSTLRGVNTEAFF
TGTGCCAGCAGTACCCTGCGCGGAGTGAACACTGAAGCTTTCTTT
>-|-|TRBV4-3|TRBJ1-3
CASSQDSGSGNTIYF
TGCGCCAGCAGCCAAGATTCAGGATCTGGAAACACCATATATTTT
>-|-|TRBV14|TRBJ2-2
CASSQAPGTYTGELFF
TGTGCCAGCAGCCAAGCCCCCGGGACTTACACCGGGGAGCTGTTTTTT
>-|-|TRBV5-4|TRBJ2-2
CASSLIEGVNTGELFF
TGTGCCAGCAGCTTGATCGAGGGAGTGAACACCGGGGAGCTGTTTTTT
>-|TRBD2|TRBV29-1|TRBJ2-7
CSVRLAGTYEQYF
TGCAGCGTGAGACTAGCGGGAACCTACGAGCAGTACTTC
>-|-|TRBV28|TRBJ2-7
CASSLFKAEQYF
TGTGCCAGCAGTTTATTTAAGGCCGAGCAGTACTTC
>-|-|TRBV29-1|TRBJ2-1
CSVEPADKSSYNEQFF
TGCAGCGTTGAACCGGCAGACAAGAGCTCCTACAATGAGCAGTTCTTC
>-|-|TRBV9|TRBJ1-5
CASSPADYQPQHF
TGTGCCAGCAGCCCTGCAGATTATCAGCCCCAGCATTTT
>-|TRBD1|TRBV6-5|TRBJ2-1
CASSYGQEVNEQFF
TGTGCCAGCAGTTACGGACAGGAAGTTAATGAGCAGTTCTTC
>-|-|TRBV7-2|TRBJ2-7
CASSFSTSFVYEQYF
TGTGCCAGCAGCTTCTCGACTAGTTTTGTCTACGAGCAGTACTTC
>once|-|TRBV6-1|TRBJ2-1
CASSEVYGTPYNEQFF
TGTGCCAGCAGTGAAGTTTACGGGACACCCTACAATGAGCAGTTCTTC
>-|-|TRBV7-2|TRBJ2-1
CASSLGVLPRTGSYNEQFF
TGTGCCAGCAGCTTGGGCGTCCTTCCGCGGACTGGTTCATACAATGAGCAGTTCTTC
>-|-|TRBV11-2|TRBJ2-3
CASSLDGLAGPTDTQYF
TGTGCCAGCAGCTTAGATGGGCTGGCGGGACCCACAGATACGCAGTATTTT
>once|-|TRBV7-6|TRBJ2-2
CASSLGSGSRGELFF
TGTGCCAGCAGCTTAGGAAGTGGGAGTCGCGGGGAGCTGTTTTTT
>-|-|TRBV27|TRBJ1-4
CASSLLGGEKLFF
TGTGCCAGCAGTTTATTGGGGGGAGAAAAACTGTTTTTT
>-|-|TRBV5-4|TRBJ2-1
CASSLDDSRTEQFF
TGTGCCAGCAGCCTCGATGATAGCAGGACTGAGCAGTTCTTC
>-|TRBD1|TRBV5-8|TRBJ2-2
CASSFLETGHTGELFF
TGTGCCAGCAGCTTCTTGGAGACAGGGCACACCGGGGAGCTGTTTTTT
>once|TRBD2|TRBV11-2|TRBJ2-3
CASSHWGGGRADTQYF
TGTGCCAGCAGCCATTGGGGGGGAGGGCGTGCAGATACGCAGTATTTT
>-|-|TRBV5-8|TRBJ2-2
CASSLVRETGELFF
TGTGCCAGCAGCTTAGTACGGGAGACCGGGGAGCTGTTTTTT
>-|-|TRBV27|TRBJ2-1
CASSHYRVTWDEQFF
TGTGCCAGCAGCCACTACAGGGTCACCTGGGATGAGCAGTTCTTC
>-|-|TRBV7-9|TRBJ2-2
CASSLGGARELFF
TGTGCCAGCAGCTTAGGCGGGGCGCGGGAGCTGTTTTTT
>-|-|TRBV7-9|TRBJ2-1
CASRAGDNEQFF
TGTGCCAGCCGAGCAGGAGACAATGAGCAGTTCTTC
>-|-|TRBV12-5|TRBJ2-3
CASGLATGYTDTQYF
TGTGCTAGTGGTTTGGCGACAGGCTACACAGATACGCAGTATTTT
>-|-|TRBV5-4|TRBJ1-1
CASSLAAGKAFF
TGTGCCAGCAGCTTGGCGGCAGGGAAAGCTTTCTTT
>-|TRBD2|TRBV5-5|TRBJ2-7
CASSPRVGREAFKEQYF
TGTGCCAGCAGCCCCAGGGTTGGACGGGAGGCCTTTAAAGAGCAGTACTTC
>-|-|TRBV7-2|TRBJ2-3
CASSLTRGTDTQYF
TGTGCCAGCAGCTTGACTAGGGGCACAGATACGCAGTATTTT
>-|-|TRBV6-1|TRBJ2-4
CASSEGGIAKNIQYF
TGTGCCAGCAGTGAAGGCGGGATTGCCAAAAACATTCAGTACTTC
>-|TRBD1|TRBV9|TRBJ2-7
CASSEWDSRSYEQYF
TGTGCCAGCAGCGAGTGGGACAGCCGCTCCTACGAGCAGTACTTC